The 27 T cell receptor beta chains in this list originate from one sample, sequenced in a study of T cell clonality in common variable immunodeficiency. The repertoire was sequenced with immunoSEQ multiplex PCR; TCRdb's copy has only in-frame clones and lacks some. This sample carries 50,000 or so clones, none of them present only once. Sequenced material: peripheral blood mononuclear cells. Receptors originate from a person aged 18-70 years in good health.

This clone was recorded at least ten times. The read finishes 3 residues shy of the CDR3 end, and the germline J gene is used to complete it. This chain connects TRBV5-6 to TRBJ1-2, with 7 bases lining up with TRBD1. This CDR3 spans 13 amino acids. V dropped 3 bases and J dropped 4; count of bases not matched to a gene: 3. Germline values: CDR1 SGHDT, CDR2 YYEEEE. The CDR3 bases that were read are TGTGCCAGCAGCTCGGGACAGATCTATGGC. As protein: CASSSGQIYG. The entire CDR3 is CASSSGQIYGYTF.

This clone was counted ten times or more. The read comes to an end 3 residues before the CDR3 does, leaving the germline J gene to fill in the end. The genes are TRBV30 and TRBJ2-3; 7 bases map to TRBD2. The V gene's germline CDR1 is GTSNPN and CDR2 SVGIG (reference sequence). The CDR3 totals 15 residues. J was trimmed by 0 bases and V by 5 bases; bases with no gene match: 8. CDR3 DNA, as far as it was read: TGTGCCTGGGCTGGGGGGGTGAGCAGCACAGATACG. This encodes CAWAGGVSSTDT. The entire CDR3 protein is CAWAGGVSSTDTQYF.

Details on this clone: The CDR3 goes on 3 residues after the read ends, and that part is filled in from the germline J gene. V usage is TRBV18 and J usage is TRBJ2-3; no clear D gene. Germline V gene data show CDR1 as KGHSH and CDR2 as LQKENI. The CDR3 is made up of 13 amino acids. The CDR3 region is CASSPQSVETQYF. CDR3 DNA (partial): TGTGCCAGCTCACCACAATCGGTCGAGACG. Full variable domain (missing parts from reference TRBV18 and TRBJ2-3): NAGVMQNPRHLVRRRGQEARLRCSPMKGHSHVYWYRQLPEEGLKFMVYLQKENIIDESGMPKERFSAEFPKEGPSILRIQQVVRGDSAAYFCASSPQSVETQYFGPGTRLTVL.

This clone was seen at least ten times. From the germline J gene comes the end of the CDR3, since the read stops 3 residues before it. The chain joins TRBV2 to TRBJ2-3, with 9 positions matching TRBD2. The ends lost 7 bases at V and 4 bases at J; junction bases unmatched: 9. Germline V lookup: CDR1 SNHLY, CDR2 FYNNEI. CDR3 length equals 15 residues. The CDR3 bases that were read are TGTGCCAGCACTTCCGGGACTAGCTTCCCAGATACG. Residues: CASTSGTSFPDT. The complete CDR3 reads CASTSGTSFPDTQYF.

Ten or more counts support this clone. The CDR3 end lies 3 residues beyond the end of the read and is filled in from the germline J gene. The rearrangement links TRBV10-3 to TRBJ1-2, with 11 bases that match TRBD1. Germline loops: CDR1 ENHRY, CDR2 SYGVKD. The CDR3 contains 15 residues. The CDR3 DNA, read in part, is TGTGCCATCACCAAAACCGGGACAGGGGGGGAAGTT. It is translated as CAITKTGTGGEV. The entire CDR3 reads CAITKTGTGGEVYTF.

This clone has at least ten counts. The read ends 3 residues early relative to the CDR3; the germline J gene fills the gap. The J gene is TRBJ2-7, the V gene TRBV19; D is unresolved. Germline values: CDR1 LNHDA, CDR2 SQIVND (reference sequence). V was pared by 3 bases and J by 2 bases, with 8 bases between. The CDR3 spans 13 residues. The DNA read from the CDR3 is TGTGCCAGTAGTATCGCAACAGCCTACGAG. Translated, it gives CASSIATAYE. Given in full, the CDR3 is CASSIATAYEQYF.

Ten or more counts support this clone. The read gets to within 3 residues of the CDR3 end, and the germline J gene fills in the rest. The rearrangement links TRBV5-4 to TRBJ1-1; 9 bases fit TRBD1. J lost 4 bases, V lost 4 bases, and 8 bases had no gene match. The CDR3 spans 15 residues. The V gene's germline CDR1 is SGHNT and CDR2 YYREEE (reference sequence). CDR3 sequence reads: CASSPEQGAGTEAFF. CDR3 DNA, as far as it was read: TGTGCCAGCAGCCCAGAACAGGGGGCTGGCACTGAA.

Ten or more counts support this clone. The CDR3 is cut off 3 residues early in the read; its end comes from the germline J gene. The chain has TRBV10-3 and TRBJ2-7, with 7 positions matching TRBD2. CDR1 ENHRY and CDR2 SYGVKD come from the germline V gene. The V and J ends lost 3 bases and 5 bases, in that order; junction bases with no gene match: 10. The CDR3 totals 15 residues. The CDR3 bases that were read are TGTGCCATCAGTGACTCCCCGGGGGGTACCGACGAG. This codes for CAISDSPGGTDE. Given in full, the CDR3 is CAISDSPGGTDEQYF.

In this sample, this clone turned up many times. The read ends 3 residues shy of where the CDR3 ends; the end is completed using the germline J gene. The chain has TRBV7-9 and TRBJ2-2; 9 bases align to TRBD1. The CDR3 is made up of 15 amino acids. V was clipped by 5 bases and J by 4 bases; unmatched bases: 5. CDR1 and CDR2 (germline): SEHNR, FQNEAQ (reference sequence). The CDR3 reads CASSQQGASTGELFF. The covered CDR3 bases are TGTGCCAGCAGCCAACAGGGGGCAAGCACCGGGGAG.

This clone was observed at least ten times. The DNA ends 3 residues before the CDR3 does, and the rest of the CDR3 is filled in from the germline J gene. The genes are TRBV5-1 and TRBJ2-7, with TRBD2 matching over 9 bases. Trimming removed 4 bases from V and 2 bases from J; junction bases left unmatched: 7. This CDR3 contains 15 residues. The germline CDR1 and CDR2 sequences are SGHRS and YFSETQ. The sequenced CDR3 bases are TGCGCCAGCAGCACAACTAGCGGGCCAGCCTACGAG. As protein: CASSTTSGPAYE. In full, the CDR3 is CASSTTSGPAYEQYF.

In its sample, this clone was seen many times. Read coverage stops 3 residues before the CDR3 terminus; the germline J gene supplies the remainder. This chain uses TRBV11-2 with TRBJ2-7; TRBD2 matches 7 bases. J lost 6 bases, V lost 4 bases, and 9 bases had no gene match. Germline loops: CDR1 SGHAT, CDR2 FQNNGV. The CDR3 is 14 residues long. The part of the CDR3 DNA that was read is TGTGCCAGCAGCTCCCCGGGACTATCAGTCGAG. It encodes CASSSPGLSVE. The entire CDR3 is CASSSPGLSVEQYF.

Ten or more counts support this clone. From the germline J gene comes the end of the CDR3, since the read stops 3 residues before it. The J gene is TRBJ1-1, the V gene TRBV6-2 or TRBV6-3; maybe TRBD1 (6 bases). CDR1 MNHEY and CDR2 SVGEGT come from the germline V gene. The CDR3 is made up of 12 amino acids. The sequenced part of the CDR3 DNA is TGTGCCAGCTTACAAACAGGGTCGGGA. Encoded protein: CASLQTGSG. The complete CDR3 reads CASLQTGSGAFF.

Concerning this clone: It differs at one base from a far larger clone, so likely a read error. CDR3 bases read: TGTGCCAGTAGTCGTCGGGGTGGGGTAAAGACTGAA. Residues: CASSRRGGVKTE. The full CDR3 protein is CASSRRGGVKTEAFF. The chain couples TRBV19 to TRBJ1-1, with D hard to call. The sequence runs out 3 residues before the end of the CDR3; the remainder is reconstructed from the germline J gene. The CDR3 is made up of 15 amino acids. The germline gives CDR1 LNHDA, CDR2 SQIVND (reference sequence). V was cut by 5 bases and J by 5 bases, with 18 bases left in between.

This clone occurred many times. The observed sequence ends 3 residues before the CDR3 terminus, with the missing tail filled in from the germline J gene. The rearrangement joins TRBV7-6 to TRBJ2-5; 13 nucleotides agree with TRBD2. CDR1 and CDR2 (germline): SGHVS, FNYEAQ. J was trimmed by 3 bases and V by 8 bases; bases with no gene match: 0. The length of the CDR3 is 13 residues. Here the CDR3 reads CASGLAGEETQYF. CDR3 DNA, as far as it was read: TGTGCCAGCGGACTAGCGGGGGAAGAGACC.

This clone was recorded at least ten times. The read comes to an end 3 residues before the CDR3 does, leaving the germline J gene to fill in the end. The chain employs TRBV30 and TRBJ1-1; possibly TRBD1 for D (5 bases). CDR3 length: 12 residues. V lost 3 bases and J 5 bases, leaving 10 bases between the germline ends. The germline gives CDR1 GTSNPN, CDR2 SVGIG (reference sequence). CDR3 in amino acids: CAWRAGRTEAFF. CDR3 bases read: TGTGCCTGGAGAGCAGGGAGGACTGAA.

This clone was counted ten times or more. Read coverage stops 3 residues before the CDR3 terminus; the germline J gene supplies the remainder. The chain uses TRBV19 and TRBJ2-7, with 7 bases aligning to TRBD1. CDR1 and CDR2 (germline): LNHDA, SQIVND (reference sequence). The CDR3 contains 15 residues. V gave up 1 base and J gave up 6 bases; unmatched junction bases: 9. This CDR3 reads CASSIATGMSIEQYF. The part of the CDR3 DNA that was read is TGTGCCAGTAGTATAGCGACAGGGATGTCCATCGAG. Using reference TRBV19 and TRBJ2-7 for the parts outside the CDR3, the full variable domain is DGGITQSPKYLFRKEGQNVTLSCEQNLNHDAMYWYRQDPGQGLRLIYYSQIVNDFQKGDIAEGYSVSREKKESFPLTVTSAQKNPTAFYLCASSIATGMSIEQYFGPGTRLTVT.

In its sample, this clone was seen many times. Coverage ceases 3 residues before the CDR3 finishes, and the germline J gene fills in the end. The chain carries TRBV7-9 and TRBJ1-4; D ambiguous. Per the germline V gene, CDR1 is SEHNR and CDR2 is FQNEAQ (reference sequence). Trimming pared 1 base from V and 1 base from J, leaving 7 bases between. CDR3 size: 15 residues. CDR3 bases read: TGTGCCAGCAGCTTAGAAGGGTTAACTAATGAAAAA. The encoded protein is CASSLEGLTNEK. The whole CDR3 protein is CASSLEGLTNEKLFF.

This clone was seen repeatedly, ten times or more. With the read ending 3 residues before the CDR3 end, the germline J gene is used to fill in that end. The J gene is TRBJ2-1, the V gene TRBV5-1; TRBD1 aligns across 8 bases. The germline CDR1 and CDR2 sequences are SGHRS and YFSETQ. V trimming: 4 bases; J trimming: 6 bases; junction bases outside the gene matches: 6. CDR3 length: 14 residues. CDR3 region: CASSPWTGSNEQFF. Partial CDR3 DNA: TGCGCCAGCAGCCCGTGGACAGGGTCCAATGAG.

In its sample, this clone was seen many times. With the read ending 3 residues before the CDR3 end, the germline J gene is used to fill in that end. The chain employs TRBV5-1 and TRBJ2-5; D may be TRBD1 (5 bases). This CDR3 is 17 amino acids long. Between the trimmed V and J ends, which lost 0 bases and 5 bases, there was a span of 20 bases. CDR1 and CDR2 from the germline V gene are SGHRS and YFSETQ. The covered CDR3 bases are TGCGCCAGCAGCTTGGTAAGAAGGGGTACATTTCTGGAGACC. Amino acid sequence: CASSLVRRGTFLET. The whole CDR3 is CASSLVRRGTFLETQYF.

The CDR3 DNA, read in part, is TGTGCCACCCGGGGGACAGGGGCGACCTACGAG. Its translation is CATRGTGATYE. The CDR3 reads in full as CATRGTGATYEQYF. This chain connects TRBV6-2 or TRBV6-3 to TRBJ2-7; the match to TRBD1 covers 10 bases. The read terminates 3 residues before the CDR3 end, so the remaining end is supplied by the germline J gene. The CDR3 runs 14 residues. From germline, CDR1 is MNHEY and CDR2 SVGEGT. The trim removed 10 bases at V and 2 bases at J, leaving 8 bases unmatched.

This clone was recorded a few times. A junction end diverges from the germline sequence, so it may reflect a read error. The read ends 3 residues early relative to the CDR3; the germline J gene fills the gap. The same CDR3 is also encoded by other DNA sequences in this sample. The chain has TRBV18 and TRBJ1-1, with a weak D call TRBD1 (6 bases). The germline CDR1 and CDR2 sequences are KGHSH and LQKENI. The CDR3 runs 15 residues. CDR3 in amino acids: CASSREGQTNTEAFF. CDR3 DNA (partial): TGCGCCAGCTCACGGGAGGGACAAACGAACACTGAA.

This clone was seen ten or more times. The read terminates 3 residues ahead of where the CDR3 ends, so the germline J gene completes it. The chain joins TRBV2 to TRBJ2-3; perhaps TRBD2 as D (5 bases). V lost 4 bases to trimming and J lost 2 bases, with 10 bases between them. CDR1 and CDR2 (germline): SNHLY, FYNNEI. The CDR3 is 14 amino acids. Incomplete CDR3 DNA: TGTGCCAGCAGTGCGGGCGGGTCCACAGATACG. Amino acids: CASSAGGSTDT. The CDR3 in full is CASSAGGSTDTQYF.

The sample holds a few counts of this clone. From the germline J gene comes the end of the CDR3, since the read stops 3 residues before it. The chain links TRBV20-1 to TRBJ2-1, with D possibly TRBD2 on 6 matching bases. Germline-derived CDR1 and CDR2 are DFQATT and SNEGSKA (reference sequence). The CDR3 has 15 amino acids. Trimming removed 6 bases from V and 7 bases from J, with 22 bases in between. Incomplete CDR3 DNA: TGCAGTGCCCCCGGATCTGGGACTGCCTGGAATGAG. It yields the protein CSAPGSGTAWNE. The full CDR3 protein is CSAPGSGTAWNEQFF.

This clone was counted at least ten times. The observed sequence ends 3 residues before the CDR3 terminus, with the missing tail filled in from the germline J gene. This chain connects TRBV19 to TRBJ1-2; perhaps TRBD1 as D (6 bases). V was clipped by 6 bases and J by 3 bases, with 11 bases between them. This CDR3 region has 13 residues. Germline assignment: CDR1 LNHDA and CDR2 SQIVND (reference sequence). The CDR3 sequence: CASRDRNYYGYTF. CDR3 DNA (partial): TGTGCCAGTAGGGACAGAAACTACTATGGC.

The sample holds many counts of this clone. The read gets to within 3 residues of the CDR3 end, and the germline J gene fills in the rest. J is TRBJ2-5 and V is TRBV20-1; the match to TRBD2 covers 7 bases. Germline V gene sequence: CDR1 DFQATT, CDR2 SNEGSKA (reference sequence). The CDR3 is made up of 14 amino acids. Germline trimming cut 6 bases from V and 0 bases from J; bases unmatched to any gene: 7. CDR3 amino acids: CSATGTKYQETQYF. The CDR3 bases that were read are TGCAGTGCAACCGGGACTAAGTACCAAGAGACC.

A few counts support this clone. CDR3 region: CASSPLGTGESGDYTF. CDR3 bases read: TGTGCCAGCTCACCCCTCGGGACAGGGGAATCCGGCGAC. This chain connects TRBV18 to TRBJ1-2, with 10 bases aligning to TRBD1. Read coverage stops 3 residues before the CDR3 terminus; the germline J gene supplies the remainder. CDR1 is KGHSH and CDR2 is LQKENI in the germline V gene. CDR3 size: 16 residues.

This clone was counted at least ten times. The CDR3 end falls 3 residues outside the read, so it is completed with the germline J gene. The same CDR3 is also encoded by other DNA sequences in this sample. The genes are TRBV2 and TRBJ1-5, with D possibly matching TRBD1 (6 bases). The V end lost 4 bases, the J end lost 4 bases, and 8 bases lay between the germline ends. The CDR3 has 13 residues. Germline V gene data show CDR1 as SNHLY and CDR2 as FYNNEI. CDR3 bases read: TGTGCCAGCAGTGGAACAGGGAATCAGCCC. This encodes CASSGTGNQP. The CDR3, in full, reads CASSGTGNQPQHF.